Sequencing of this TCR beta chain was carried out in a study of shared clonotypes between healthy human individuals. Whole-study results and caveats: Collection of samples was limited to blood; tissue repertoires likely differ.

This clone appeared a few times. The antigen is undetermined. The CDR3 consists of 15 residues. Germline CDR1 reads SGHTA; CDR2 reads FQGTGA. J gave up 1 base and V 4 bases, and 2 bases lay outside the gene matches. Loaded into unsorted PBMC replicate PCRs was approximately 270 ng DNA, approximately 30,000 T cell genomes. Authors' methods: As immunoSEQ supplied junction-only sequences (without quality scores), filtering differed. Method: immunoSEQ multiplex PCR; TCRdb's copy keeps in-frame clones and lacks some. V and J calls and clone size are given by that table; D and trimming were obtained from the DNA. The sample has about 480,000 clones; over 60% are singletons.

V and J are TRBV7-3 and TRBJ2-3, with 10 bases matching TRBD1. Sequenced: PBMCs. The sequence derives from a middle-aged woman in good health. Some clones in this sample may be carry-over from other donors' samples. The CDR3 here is CASSSGTGGTDTQYF. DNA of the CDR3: TGTGCCAGCAGCTCTGGGACAGGGGGCACAGATACGCAGTATTTT.